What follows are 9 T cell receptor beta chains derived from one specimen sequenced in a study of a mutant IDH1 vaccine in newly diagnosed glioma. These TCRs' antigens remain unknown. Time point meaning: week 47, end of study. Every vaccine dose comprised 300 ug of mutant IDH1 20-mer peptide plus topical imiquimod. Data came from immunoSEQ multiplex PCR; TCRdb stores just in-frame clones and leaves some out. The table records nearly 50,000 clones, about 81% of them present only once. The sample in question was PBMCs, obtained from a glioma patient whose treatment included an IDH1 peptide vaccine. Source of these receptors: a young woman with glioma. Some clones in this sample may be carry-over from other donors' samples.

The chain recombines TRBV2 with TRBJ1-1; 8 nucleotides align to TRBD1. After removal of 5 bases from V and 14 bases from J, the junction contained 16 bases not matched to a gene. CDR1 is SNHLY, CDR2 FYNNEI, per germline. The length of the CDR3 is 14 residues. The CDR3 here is CASSSVGRDRLGFF. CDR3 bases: TGTGCCAGCAGTTCGGTGGGGCGGGACAGGCTAGGCTTCTTT.

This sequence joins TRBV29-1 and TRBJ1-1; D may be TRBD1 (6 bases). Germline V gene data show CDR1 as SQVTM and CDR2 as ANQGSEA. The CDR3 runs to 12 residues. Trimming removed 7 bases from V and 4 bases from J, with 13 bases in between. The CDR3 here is CSADGRGTEAFF. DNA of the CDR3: TGCAGCGCGGATGGCAGGGGCACTGAAGCTTTCTTT.

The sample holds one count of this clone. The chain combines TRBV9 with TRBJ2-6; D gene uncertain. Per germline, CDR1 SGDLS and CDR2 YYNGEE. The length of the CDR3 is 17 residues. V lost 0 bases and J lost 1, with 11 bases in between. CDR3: CASSVGGALSGANVLTF. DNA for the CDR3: TGTGCCAGCAGCGTAGGCGGAGCGTTGTCTGGGGCCAACGTCCTGACTTTC.

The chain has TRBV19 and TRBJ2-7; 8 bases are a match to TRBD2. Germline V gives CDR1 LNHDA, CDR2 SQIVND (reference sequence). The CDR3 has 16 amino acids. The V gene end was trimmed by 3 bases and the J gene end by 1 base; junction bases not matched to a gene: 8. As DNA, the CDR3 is TGTGCCAGTAGTATTATAGATGCGGGAGGATCCTACGAGCAGTACTTC. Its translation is CASSIIDAGGSYEQYF.

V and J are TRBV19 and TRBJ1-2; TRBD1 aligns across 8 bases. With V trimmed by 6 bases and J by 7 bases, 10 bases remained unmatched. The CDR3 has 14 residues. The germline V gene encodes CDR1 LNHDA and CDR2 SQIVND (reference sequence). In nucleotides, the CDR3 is TGTGCCAGTAGAATGACAGGGGACGTATCTGGCTACACCTTC. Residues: CASRMTGDVSGYTF. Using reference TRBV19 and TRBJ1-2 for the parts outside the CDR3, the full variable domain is DGGITQSPKYLFRKEGQNVTLSCEQNLNHDAMYWYRQDPGQGLRLIYYSQIVNDFQKGDIAEGYSVSREKKESFPLTVTSAQKNPTAFYLCASRMTGDVSGYTFGSGTRLTVV.

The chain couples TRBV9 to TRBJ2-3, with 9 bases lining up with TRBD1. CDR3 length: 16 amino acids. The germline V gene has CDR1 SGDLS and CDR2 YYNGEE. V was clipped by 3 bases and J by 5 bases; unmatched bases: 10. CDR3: CASSAGDRDIEDTQYF. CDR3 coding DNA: TGTGCCAGCAGCGCCGGGGACAGGGACATTGAAGATACGCAGTATTTT.

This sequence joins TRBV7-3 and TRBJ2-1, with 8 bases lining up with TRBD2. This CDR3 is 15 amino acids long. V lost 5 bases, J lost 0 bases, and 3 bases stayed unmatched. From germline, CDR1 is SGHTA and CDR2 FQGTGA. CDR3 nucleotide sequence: TGTGCCAGCAGCCCAACTAGCGGCTCCTACAATGAGCAGTTCTTC. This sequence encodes CASSPTSGSYNEQFF. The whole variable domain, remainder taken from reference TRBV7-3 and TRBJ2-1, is GAGVSQTPSNKVTEKGKYVELRCDPISGHTALYWYRQSLGQGPEFLIYFQGTGAADDSGLPNDRFFAVRPEGSVSTLKIQRTERGDSAVYLCASSPTSGSYNEQFFGPGTRLTVL.

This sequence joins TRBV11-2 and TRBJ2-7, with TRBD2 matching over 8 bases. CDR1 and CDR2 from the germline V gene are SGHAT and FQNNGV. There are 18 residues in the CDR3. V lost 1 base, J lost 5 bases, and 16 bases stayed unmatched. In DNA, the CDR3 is TGTGCCAGCAGCTTAGGAGGGCTAGCGGGTTGGGTAGGCGACGAGCAGTACTTC. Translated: CASSLGGLAGWVGDEQYF.

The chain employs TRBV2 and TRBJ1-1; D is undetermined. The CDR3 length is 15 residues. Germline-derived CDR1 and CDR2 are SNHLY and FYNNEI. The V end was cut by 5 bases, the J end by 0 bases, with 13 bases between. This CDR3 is CASSRTANMNTEAFF. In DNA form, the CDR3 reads TGTGCCAGCAGTAGGACGGCCAATATGAACACTGAAGCTTTCTTT.